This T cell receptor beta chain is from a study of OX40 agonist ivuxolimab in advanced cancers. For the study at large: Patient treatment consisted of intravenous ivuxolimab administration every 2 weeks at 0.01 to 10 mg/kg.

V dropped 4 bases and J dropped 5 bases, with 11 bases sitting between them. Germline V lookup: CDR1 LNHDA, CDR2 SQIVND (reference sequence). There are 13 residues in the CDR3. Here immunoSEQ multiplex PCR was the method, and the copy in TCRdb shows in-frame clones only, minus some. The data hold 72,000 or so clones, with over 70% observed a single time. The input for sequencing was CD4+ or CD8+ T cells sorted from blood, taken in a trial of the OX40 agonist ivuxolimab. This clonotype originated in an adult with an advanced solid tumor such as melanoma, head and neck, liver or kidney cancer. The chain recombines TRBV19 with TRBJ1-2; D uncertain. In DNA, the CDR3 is TGTGCCAGTAGTAAAGGACGGAGATATGGCTACACCTTC. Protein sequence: CASSKGRRYGYTF.